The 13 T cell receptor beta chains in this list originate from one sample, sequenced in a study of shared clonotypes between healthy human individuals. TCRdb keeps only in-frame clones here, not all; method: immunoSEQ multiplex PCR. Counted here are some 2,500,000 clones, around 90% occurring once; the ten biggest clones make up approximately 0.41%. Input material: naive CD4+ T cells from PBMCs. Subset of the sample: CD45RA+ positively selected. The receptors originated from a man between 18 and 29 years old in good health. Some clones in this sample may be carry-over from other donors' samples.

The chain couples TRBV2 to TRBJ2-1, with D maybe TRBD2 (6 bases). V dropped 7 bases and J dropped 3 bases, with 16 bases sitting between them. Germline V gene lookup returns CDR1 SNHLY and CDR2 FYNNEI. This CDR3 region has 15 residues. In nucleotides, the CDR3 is TGTGCCAGCACCCCGGACGGGGGAAACTACAATGAGCAGTTCTTC. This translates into CASTPDGGNYNEQFF.

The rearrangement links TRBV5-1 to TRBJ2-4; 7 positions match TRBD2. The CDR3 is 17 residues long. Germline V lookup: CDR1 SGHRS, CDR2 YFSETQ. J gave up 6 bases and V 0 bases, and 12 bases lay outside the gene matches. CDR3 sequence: CASSLAEMSGVGNIQYF. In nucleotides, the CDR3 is TGCGCCAGCAGCTTGGCGGAAATGAGCGGGGTAGGAAACATTCAGTACTTC. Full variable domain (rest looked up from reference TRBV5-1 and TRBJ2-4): KAGVTQTPRYLIKTRGQQVTLSCSPISGHRSVSWYQQTPGQGLQFLFEYFSETQRNKGNFPGRFSGRQFSNSRSEMNVSTLELGDSALYLCASSLAEMSGVGNIQYFGAGTRLSVL.

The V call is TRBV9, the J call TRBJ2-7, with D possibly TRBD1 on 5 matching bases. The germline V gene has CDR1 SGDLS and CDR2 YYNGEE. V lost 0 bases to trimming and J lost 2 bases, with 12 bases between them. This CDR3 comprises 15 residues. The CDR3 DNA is TGTGCCAGCAGCGTAGGGTCAGGACAAACCTACGAGCAGTACTTC. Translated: CASSVGSGQTYEQYF.

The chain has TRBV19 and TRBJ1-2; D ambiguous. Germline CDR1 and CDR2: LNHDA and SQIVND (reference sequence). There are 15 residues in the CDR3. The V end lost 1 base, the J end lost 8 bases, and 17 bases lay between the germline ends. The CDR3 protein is CASSIVVEGEGGYTF. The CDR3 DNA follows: TGTGCCAGTAGTATAGTGGTCGAGGGAGAAGGAGGCTACACCTTC.

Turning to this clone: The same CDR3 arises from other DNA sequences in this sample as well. The DNA of the CDR3 is TGTGCCAGCAGTTCTACTTCGGATACGCAGTATTTT. This gives the protein CASSSTSDTQYF. The chain combines TRBV6-5 with TRBJ2-3; no reliable D call. Trimming pared 4 bases from V and 6 bases from J, leaving 8 bases between. CDR3 length equals 12 residues. Looked up from germline, CDR1 is MNHEY and CDR2 is SVGAGI.

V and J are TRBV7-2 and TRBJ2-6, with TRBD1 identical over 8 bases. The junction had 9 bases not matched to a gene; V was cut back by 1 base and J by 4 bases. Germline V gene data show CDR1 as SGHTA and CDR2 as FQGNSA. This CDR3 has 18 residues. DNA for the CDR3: TGTGCCAGCAGCTTAGAGAGGACAGGGTCTCTGGGGGCCAACGTCCTGACTTTC. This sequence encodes CASSLERTGSLGANVLTF.

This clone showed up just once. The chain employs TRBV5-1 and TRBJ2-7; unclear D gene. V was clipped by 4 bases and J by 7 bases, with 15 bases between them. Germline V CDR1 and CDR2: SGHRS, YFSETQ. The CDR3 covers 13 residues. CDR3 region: CASSPEPVGEQYF. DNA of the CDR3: TGCGCCAGCAGCCCCGAACCGGTAGGGGAGCAGTACTTC.

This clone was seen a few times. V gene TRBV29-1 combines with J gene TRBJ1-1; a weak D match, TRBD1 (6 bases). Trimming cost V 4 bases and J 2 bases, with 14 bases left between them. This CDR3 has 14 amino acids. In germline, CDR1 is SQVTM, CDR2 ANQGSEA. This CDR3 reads CSVVGPGGNTEAFF. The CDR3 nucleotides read TGCAGCGTTGTAGGACCGGGGGGCAACACTGAAGCTTTCTTT. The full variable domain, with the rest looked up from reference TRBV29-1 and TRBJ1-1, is SAVISQKPSRDICQRGTSLTIQCQVDSQVTMMFWYRQQPGQSLTLIATANQGSEATYESGFVIDKFPISRPNLTFSTLTVSNMSPEDSSIYLCSVVGPGGNTEAFFGQGTRLTVV.

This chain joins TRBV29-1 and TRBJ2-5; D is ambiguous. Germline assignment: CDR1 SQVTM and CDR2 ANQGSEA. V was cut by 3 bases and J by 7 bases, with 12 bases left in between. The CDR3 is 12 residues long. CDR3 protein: CSVDLGFGTQYF. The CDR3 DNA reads TGCAGCGTTGACCTTGGGTTTGGGACCCAGTACTTC. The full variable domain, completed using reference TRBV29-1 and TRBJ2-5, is SAVISQKPSRDICQRGTSLTIQCQVDSQVTMMFWYRQQPGQSLTLIATANQGSEATYESGFVIDKFPISRPNLTFSTLTVSNMSPEDSSIYLCSVDLGFGTQYFGPGTRLLVL.

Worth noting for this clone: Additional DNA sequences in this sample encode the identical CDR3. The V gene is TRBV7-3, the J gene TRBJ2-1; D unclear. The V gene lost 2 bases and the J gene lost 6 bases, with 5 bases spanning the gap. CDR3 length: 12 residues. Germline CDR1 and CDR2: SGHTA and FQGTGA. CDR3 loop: CASSLVGNEQFF. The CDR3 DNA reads TGTGCCAGCAGCTTAGTTGGCAATGAGCAGTTCTTC.

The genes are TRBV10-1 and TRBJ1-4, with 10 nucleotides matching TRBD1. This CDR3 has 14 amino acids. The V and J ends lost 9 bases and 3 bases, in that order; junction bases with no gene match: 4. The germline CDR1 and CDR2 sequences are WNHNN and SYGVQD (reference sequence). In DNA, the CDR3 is TGCGCCAGTTGGACAGGGGGAGCTAATGAAAAACTGTTTTTT. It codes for CASWTGGANEKLFF.

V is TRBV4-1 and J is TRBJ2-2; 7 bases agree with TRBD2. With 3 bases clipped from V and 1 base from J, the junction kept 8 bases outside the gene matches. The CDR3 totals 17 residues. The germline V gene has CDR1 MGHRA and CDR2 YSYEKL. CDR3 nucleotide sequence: TGCGCCAGCAGCCACGAAGGGACTATCCTGAACACCGGGGAGCTGTTTTTT. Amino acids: CASSHEGTILNTGELFF.

CDR3 coding DNA: TGTGCCTGGAGTAGACAGATGCCCTATGGCTACACCTTC. This gives the protein CAWSRQMPYGYTF. The gene calls are TRBV30 and TRBJ1-2; a weak D match, TRBD1 (5 bases). This CDR3 region has 13 residues. The V end was cut by 2 bases, the J end by 4 bases, with 11 bases between. Germline CDR1 GTSNPN, CDR2 SVGIG (reference sequence).